What follows are 7 T cell receptor beta chains derived from one specimen sequenced in a study of blood T cells in healthy people across ages. It was with a sample-barcoded 5' primer and a J-beta primer mix that a second PCR of roughly 7 to 12 cycles was run. TCRdb redid the calling of the 5' RACE reads with MiXCR, one entry per CDR3 protein. The sample includes roughly 800,000 distinct CDR3 sequences, about 53% seen only once; the top ten take 40% to 50%. Sequencing used blood. All receptors derive from an elderly man in good health.

The chain is built from TRBV5-6 and TRBJ2-4, with D unresolved. V lost 4 bases and J lost 0, with 8 bases in between. The CDR3 runs to 14 residues. Germline V gene lookup returns CDR1 SGHDT and CDR2 YYEEEE. The CDR3 bases are TGTGCCAGCAGCAAAGGGATAGCCAAAAACATTCAGTACTTC. It translates to CASSKGIAKNIQYF.

The V call is TRBV3-1, the J call TRBJ2-5; 13 bases line up with TRBD2. Germline V gene data show CDR1 as LGHDT and CDR2 as YNNKEL (reference sequence). This CDR3 is 17 amino acids long. J was trimmed by 1 base and V by 4 bases; bases with no gene match: 6. This CDR3 reads CASSPGTSGAIQETQYF. The CDR3 bases are TGTGCCAGCAGCCCAGGGACTAGCGGGGCCATCCAAGAGACCCAGTACTTC.

To note about this clonotype: A junction boundary mismatches the germline segment, possibly from a read error. The V call is TRBV24-1, the J call TRBJ2-7; possible D gene TRBD1, 6 bases. The tail of the sequence fits TRBJ2-5 better, so the J call may be wrong. CDR3 size: 14 residues. CDR1 and CDR2 from the germline V gene are KGHDR and SFDVKD. As DNA, the CDR3 is TGTGCCACCAGCGATTCAGACAGGAGAGAGACCCAGTACTTC. This sequence encodes CATSDSDRRETQYF.

This clonotype was observed a few times. The V call is TRBV9, the J call TRBJ1-5; 8 nucleotides match TRBD1. V was pared by 0 bases and J by 7 bases, with 6 bases of the junction left unmatched. Germline V CDR1 and CDR2: SGDLS, YYNGEE. This CDR3 is built from 15 residues. DNA of the CDR3: TGTGCCAGCAGCGTAGGACAGGGGTTAGGACAGCCCCAGCATTTT. The encoded protein is CASSVGQGLGQPQHF. Full variable domain (rest looked up from reference TRBV9 and TRBJ1-5): DSGVTQTPKHLITATGQRVTLRCSPRSGDLSVYWYQQSLDQGLQFLIQYYNGEERAKGNILERFSAQQFPDLHSELNLSSLELGDSALYFCASSVGQGLGQPQHFGDGTRLSIL.

This chain joins TRBV12-3 or TRBV12-4 and TRBJ2-5, with D possibly being TRBD2 (7 bases). V was trimmed by 5 bases and J by 5 bases, leaving 15 bases between them. The CDR3 extends over 14 amino acids. As DNA, the CDR3 is TGTGCCAGCAGTCCTCGCGGGGGCTGGGAGACCCAGTACTTC. It specifies CASSPRGGWETQYF.

This clonotype was seen repeatedly, ten times or more. The chain employs TRBV14 and TRBJ2-3; no clear D gene. Germline V CDR1 and CDR2: SGHDN, FVKESK. Trimming took off 1 base at V and 4 bases at J, with 6 bases between the two ends. CDR3 size: 13 residues. CDR3 loop: CASSQAIPDTQYF. The DNA of the CDR3 is TGTGCCAGCAGCCAAGCCATTCCAGATACGCAGTATTTT.

This chain uses TRBV3-1 with TRBJ2-7, with a tentative D call TRBD2 (5 bases). The CDR3 contains 13 residues. In germline, CDR1 is LGHDT, CDR2 YNNKEL (reference sequence). V was cut by 4 bases and J by 4 bases, with 11 bases left in between. CDR3 region: CASSLSVMYEQYF. CDR3 DNA: TGTGCCAGCAGCCTTAGCGTAATGTACGAGCAGTACTTC.